This TCR beta chain was observed in a study of patients and donors after allogeneic stem cell transplantation. Germline assignment: CDR1 SGHRS and CDR2 YFSETQ. The CDR3 consists of 13 residues. V lost 0 bases and J lost 3, with 7 bases in between. From the RT-PCR reads, TCRdb called clonotypes with MiXCR, one entry per CDR3 protein. The sample shows over 130,000 distinct CDR3 sequences, over 35% of them seen only once. The chain couples TRBV5-1 to TRBJ2-7, with D possibly TRBD1 on 6 matching bases. The sequence came from a human donor who was either an allogeneic HSCT recipient or a stem cell or donor lymphocyte infusion donor (not recorded which). It is not recorded whose cells these are; they may come from a transplant donor. Sequenced: blood, either unsorted or a sorted T cell fraction (not recorded which). In DNA, the CDR3 is TGCGCCAGCAGCTTGGACAGGGTCTACGAGCAGTACTTC. Its protein product is CASSLDRVYEQYF.